This T cell receptor beta chain was observed in a study of T cell repertoires in cytomegalovirus infection. Study outcomes and limitations: Summed frequency of public TCR beta families distinguished CMV carriers with the relevant HLA. Across the ex vivo response, the dominant clonotypes were HLA-C-restricted CMV-specific TCR beta clonotypes.

Of note for this clonotype: Its matching antigen is unknown.

TCRdb itself ran the reads through MiXCR, one entry per CDR3 protein. The sample contains around 300,000 distinct CDR3 sequences, around 20% of which appear only once. CDR3 size: 13 residues. V was pared by 5 bases and J by 8 bases, with 10 bases between. Germline V gene data show CDR1 as LNHDA and CDR2 as SQIVND (reference sequence). The sample consisted of cultured PBMCs, taken from culture after CMV antigen stimulation. The rearrangement uses TRBV19 and TRBJ1-6; TRBD1 might be the D (6 bases). The clonotype originates from a human donor in good health (CMV status not recorded). Some clones in this sample may be carry-over from other donors' samples. The CDR3 spells CASSPRTDSPLHF. The CDR3 DNA is TGTGCCAGTAGTCCACGGACAGATTCACCCCTCCACTTT.